Sequencing of this T cell receptor beta chain was carried out in a study of blood T cell repertoires in COVID-19. With 1 base removed from V and 5 bases from J, the gap between germline ends came to 14 bases. The CDR3 totals 16 residues. The V gene's germline CDR1 is SGHNT and CDR2 YENEEA. The repertoire was sequenced with immunoSEQ multiplex PCR; TCRdb's copy has only in-frame clones and lacks some. The table includes 140,000 or so clones, around 76% detected once. This chain uses TRBV11-3 with TRBJ2-2; D is possibly TRBD1 (6 bases). The sequencing input was peripheral blood. The clonotype originates from a man aged 55 to 70 with acute or convalescent COVID-19. CDR3 sequence reads: CASSLGVRRGTGELFF. The CDR3, as DNA: TGTGCCAGCAGCTTAGGAGTCAGAAGGGGGACCGGGGAGCTGTTTTTT. Using reference TRBV11-3 and TRBJ2-2 for the parts outside the CDR3, the full variable domain is EAGVVQSPRYKIIEKKQPVAFWCNPISGHNTLYWYLQNLGQGPELLIRYENEEAVDDSQLPKDRFSAERLKGVDSTLKIQPAELGDSAVYLCASSLGVRRGTGELFFGEGSRLTVL.